This T cell receptor beta chain was sequenced in a study of blood T cell repertoires in COVID-19. Using immunoSEQ multiplex PCR, the repertoire was profiled, and TCRdb retains in-frame clones only, with some absent. Seen here are a few hundred thousand clones, around nine tenths observed once, and the top ten hold about 11%. The V gene's germline CDR1 is SGHRS and CDR2 YFSETQ. V gave up 4 bases and J gave up 1 base, with 13 bases separating them. The CDR3 has 15 residues. The rearrangement joins TRBV5-1 to TRBJ2-3, with D possibly being TRBD2 (6 bases). Sequenced input: peripheral blood. The receptor was isolated from a woman aged 25 to 39 with COVID-19, enrolled during active disease. The CDR3 spells CASSVPGLGTDTQYF. The CDR3 nucleotides are TGCGCCAGCAGCGTCCCGGGACTGGGCACAGATACGCAGTATTTT.